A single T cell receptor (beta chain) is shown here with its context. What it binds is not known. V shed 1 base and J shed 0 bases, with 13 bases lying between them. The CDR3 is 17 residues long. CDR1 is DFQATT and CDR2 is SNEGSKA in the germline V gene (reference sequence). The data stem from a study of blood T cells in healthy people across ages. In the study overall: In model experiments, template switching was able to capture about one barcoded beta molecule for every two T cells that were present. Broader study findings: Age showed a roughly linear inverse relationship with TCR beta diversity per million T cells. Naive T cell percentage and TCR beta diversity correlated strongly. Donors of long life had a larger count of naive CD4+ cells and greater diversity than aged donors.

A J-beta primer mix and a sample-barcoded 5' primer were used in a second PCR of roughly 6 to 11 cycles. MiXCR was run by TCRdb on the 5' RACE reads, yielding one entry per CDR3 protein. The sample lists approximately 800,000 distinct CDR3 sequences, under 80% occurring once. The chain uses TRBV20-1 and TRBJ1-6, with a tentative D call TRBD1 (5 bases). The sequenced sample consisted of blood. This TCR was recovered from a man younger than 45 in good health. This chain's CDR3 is CSARGLQGSSYNSPLHF. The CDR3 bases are TGCAGTGCTAGAGGGTTGCAGGGCAGCTCCTATAATTCACCCCTCCACTTT.